Shown below are 25 T cell receptor beta chains from a single sample sequenced in a study of shared clonotypes between healthy human individuals. Terminally differentiated effector memory CD45RA+ cells were excluded by CCR7 positive selection of CD45RO-negative cells. Assay used: immunoSEQ multiplex PCR; TCRdb lists only in-frame clones, some missing. This sample has around 2,000,000 clones, with around 96% found just once. Material: naive CD8+ T cells sorted from blood. The receptor source for this set is a man between 18 and 35 years old in good health.

CDR3 region: CASSQTRLAAGGLYEQYF. For the CDR3, the DNA is TGCGCCAGCAGCCAAACCCGACTAGCGGCGGGAGGACTCTACGAGCAGTACTTC. This chain links TRBV4-3 with TRBJ2-7; 9 bases are shared with TRBD2. Germline trimming cut 2 bases from V and 3 bases from J; bases unmatched to any gene: 14. Germline-derived CDR1 and CDR2 are LGHNA and YSLEER. The length of the CDR3 is 18 residues.

DNA for the CDR3: TGTGCCAGCAGCGCGGCCCCGGGACGGGGGATCTCCTACAATGAGCAGTTCTTC. Its protein product is CASSAAPGRGISYNEQFF. V is TRBV5-4 and J is TRBJ2-1; D is possibly TRBD2 (6 bases). This CDR3 is 18 amino acids long. Between the trimmed V and J ends, which lost 4 bases and 0 bases, there was a span of 20 bases. In germline, CDR1 is SGHNT, CDR2 YYREEE (reference sequence).

V is TRBV2 and J is TRBJ2-7; 9 nucleotides agree with TRBD1. The CDR3 runs to 14 residues. V lost 7 bases and J lost 4; bases outside the gene matches: 8. Germline V gives CDR1 SNHLY, CDR2 FYNNEI. The CDR3 here is CASTPDRGMYEQYF. In nucleotides, the CDR3 is TGTGCCAGCACCCCGGACAGGGGTATGTACGAGCAGTACTTC.

The rearrangement uses TRBV7-6 and TRBJ2-3; D is possibly TRBD2 (5 bases). Germline V gives CDR1 SGHVS, CDR2 FNYEAQ. This CDR3 comprises 17 residues. Deletions cut 1 base from V and 6 bases from J, with 20 bases between. The DNA of the CDR3 is TGTGCCAGCAGCTTAGGTCGCGGACTCCCCGCGATTGATACGCAGTATTTT. Protein sequence: CASSLGRGLPAIDTQYF.

The chain has TRBV4-1 and TRBJ1-3; perhaps TRBD1 as D (6 bases). V dropped 4 bases and J dropped 8 bases, with 18 bases sitting between them. Germline V lookup: CDR1 MGHRA, CDR2 YSYEKL. The CDR3 is 15 residues long. The CDR3 coding sequence is TGCGCCAGCAGCCCGACCCGGGGGGCTGCGGACACCATATATTTT. Its protein is CASSPTRGAADTIYF.

This rearrangement joins TRBV4-1 to TRBJ2-7; D is ambiguous. CDR3 length equals 13 residues. Germline V gene lookup returns CDR1 MGHRA and CDR2 YSYEKL. V lost 4 bases and J lost 6, with 13 bases in between. In DNA, the CDR3 is TGCGCCAGCAGCCTAGAGGATTACAGCGAGCAGTACTTC. Encoded protein: CASSLEDYSEQYF.

Only one count was recorded for this clone. The chain combines TRBV11-2 with TRBJ2-7; D possibly corresponds to TRBD2 (5 bases). V was clipped by 0 bases and J by 2 bases, with 20 bases between them. Germline V lookup: CDR1 SGHAT, CDR2 FQNNGV. The CDR3 length is 18 residues. This CDR3 is CASSLDPPHDSATYEQYF. The CDR3 DNA is TGTGCCAGCAGCTTAGATCCGCCCCATGATAGCGCGACCTACGAGCAGTACTTC.

The chain has TRBV9 and TRBJ2-7; D ambiguous. This CDR3 has 13 residues. Germline V gives CDR1 SGDLS, CDR2 YYNGEE. V lost 4 bases, J lost 4 bases, and 12 bases lay in between. DNA for the CDR3: TGTGCCAGCAGCCCAAACCCCGGGTACGAGCAGTACTTC. It specifies CASSPNPGYEQYF.

V gene TRBV4-3 combines with J gene TRBJ1-1; D gene uncertain. The CDR3 has 11 amino acids. CDR1 LGHNA and CDR2 YSLEER come from the germline V gene. V was cut by 8 bases and J by 1 base, with 5 bases left in between. CDR3 amino acids: CASSGNTEAFF. The CDR3 DNA reads TGCGCCAGCTCGGGGAACACTGAAGCTTTCTTT.

With regard to this clone: A junction boundary mismatches the germline segment, possibly from a read error. Within the sample, other DNA sequences also encode this same CDR3. The chain joins TRBV5-4 to TRBJ2-1, with a weak D call TRBD1 (5 bases). Germline lookup yields CDR1 SGHNT and CDR2 YYREEE (reference sequence). This CDR3 is built from 13 residues. For the CDR3, the DNA is TGTGCCAGCAGATTGGGGCTTTACAATGAGCAGTTCTTC. Encoded protein: CASRLGLYNEQFF.

The rearrangement joins TRBV20-1 to TRBJ2-1; 7 nucleotides align to TRBD1. Germline V gene sequence: CDR1 DFQATT, CDR2 SNEGSKA (reference sequence). The CDR3 has 11 residues. J gave up 5 bases and V 7 bases, and 2 bases lay outside the gene matches. The CDR3 here is CSGDRNNEQFF. The DNA for the CDR3 is TGCAGTGGGGACAGAAACAATGAGCAGTTCTTC.

The chain has TRBV28 and TRBJ1-5, with D perhaps matching TRBD1 (5 bases). Germline loops: CDR1 MDHEN, CDR2 SYDVKM. Trimming stripped 6 bases from V and 0 bases from J, with 15 bases between. This CDR3 contains 16 residues. The CDR3 region has the DNA TGTGCCAGCAGCCTGTATGGGGCCTATAGCAATCAGCCCCAGCATTTT. This gives the protein CASSLYGAYSNQPQHF.

A remark on this clone: Other DNA sequences in this sample translate to the same CDR3. V and J are TRBV11-2 and TRBJ1-5; no clear D. V shed 1 base and J shed 4 bases, with 11 bases lying between them. Germline-derived CDR1 and CDR2 are SGHAT and FQNNGV. The CDR3 totals 15 residues. The DNA for the CDR3 is TGTGCCAGCAGCTTAGGGGCGGCAGGTAATCAGCCCCAGCATTTT. Protein: CASSLGAAGNQPQHF.

The chain employs TRBV6-1 and TRBJ2-7; D is unresolved. Trimming removed 5 bases at V and 2 bases at J, with 13 bases between. This CDR3 contains 14 residues. The germline CDR1 and CDR2 sequences are MNHNS and SASEGT. CDR3 protein: CASSLVHLAYEQYF. The CDR3 DNA follows: TGTGCCAGCAGTTTGGTCCATTTGGCCTACGAGCAGTACTTC.

As concerns this clone: Other DNA sequences of this sample code for an identical CDR3. V and J are TRBV15 and TRBJ1-5; TRBD1 might be the D (5 bases). CDR3 length equals 15 residues. CDR1 is LNHNV, CDR2 YYDKDF, per germline (reference sequence). With 5 bases removed from V and 0 bases from J, the gap between germline ends came to 11 bases. The CDR3 DNA is TGTGCCACCAGCGGGGGGACCGTTAGCAATCAGCCCCAGCATTTT. This encodes CATSGGTVSNQPQHF.

This clone was detected a few times. The V and J genes are TRBV9 and TRBJ1-2; no clear D gene. Germline CDR1 SGDLS, CDR2 YYNGEE. With 0 bases removed from V and 7 bases from J, the gap between germline ends came to 10 bases. CDR3 length: 13 amino acids. CDR3 DNA sequence: TGTGCCAGCAGCGTAGGGACTTCGATTGGCTACACCTTC. Its protein is CASSVGTSIGYTF.

The chain couples TRBV11-3 to TRBJ1-1; 7 bases map to TRBD1. CDR1 and CDR2 (germline): SGHNT, YENEEA. V shed 5 bases, J shed 1 base, and the junction held 7 bases outside the gene matches. The CDR3 extends over 15 amino acids. CDR3 bases: TGTGCCAGCAGCCATCTTGACAGGGAGAACACTGAAGCTTTCTTT. It translates to CASSHLDRENTEAFF.

In DNA, the CDR3 is TGTGCCAGCAGTTATCAGGACAGTCCCGGCAATGAGCAGTTCTTC. Residues: CASSYQDSPGNEQFF. The J gene is TRBJ2-1, the V gene TRBV6-5; possibly TRBD1 for D (6 bases). Germline V gene data show CDR1 as MNHEY and CDR2 as SVGAGI. CDR3 length: 15 residues. Trimming cost V 3 bases and J 6 bases, with 15 bases left between them.

The chain is built from TRBV25-1 and TRBJ1-2; no definite D call. Deletions cut 4 bases from V and 5 bases from J, with 11 bases between. The CDR3 consists of 13 residues. CDR1 and CDR2 (germline): MGHDK, SYGVNS. CDR3 bases: TGTGCCAGCAGTGCGGGCAGTAGATATGGCTACACCTTC. It is translated as CASSAGSRYGYTF.

The chain couples TRBV5-8 to TRBJ2-7; D is unclear. This CDR3 region has 12 residues. Trimming pared 1 base from V and 5 bases from J, leaving 7 bases between. Germline CDR1 reads SGHTS; CDR2 reads YDEGEE. In DNA, the CDR3 is TGTGCCAGCAGCTTGATGTTCCACGAGCAGTACTTC. It translates to CASSLMFHEQYF.

The chain carries TRBV9 and TRBJ2-1; 7 bases agree with TRBD1. Germline V gives CDR1 SGDLS, CDR2 YYNGEE. The ends lost 4 bases at V and 0 bases at J; junction bases unmatched: 4. CDR3 size: 15 residues. CDR3 sequence reads: CASSRGGSSYNEQFF. The CDR3 DNA reads as TGTGCCAGCAGCAGAGGGGGCTCCTCCTACAATGAGCAGTTCTTC.

The chain links TRBV7-2 to TRBJ2-3, with 8 bases lining up with TRBD2. The V segment lost 5 bases and the J segment 4 bases; nucleotides outside the gene matches: 11. This CDR3 is built from 16 residues. Germline V gene sequence: CDR1 SGHTA, CDR2 FQGNSA. For the CDR3, the DNA is TGTGCCAGCAGCCCCTTACCGGGAGGGCTGGCAGATACGCAGTATTTT. This codes for CASSPLPGGLADTQYF.

The chain couples TRBV9 to TRBJ2-7; D not certain. The CDR3 covers 14 residues. Germline-derived CDR1 and CDR2 are SGDLS and YYNGEE. Deletions cut 4 bases from V and 3 bases from J, with 14 bases between. CDR3: CASSPGPGDYEQYF. CDR3 DNA sequence: TGTGCCAGCAGCCCAGGCCCGGGCGACTACGAGCAGTACTTC. Drawing the rest from reference TRBV9 and TRBJ2-7, the complete variable domain is DSGVTQTPKHLITATGQRVTLRCSPRSGDLSVYWYQQSLDQGLQFLIQYYNGEERAKGNILERFSAQQFPDLHSELNLSSLELGDSALYFCASSPGPGDYEQYFGPGTRLTVT.

As regards this clone: This sample includes further DNA sequences coding for the same CDR3. V usage is TRBV4-1 and J usage is TRBJ2-7, with D tentatively TRBD2 (5 bases). CDR3 size: 14 residues. Germline CDR1 and CDR2: MGHRA and YSYEKL. V lost 0 bases and J 3 bases, leaving 9 bases between the germline ends. The CDR3 DNA follows: TGCGCCAGCAGCCAAGAACGGGGTGGCTACGAGCAGTACTTC. It is translated as CASSQERGGYEQYF.

The genes are TRBV7-3 and TRBJ2-1; D tentatively fits TRBD1 or TRBD2 (5 bases each). V lost 3 bases and J lost 0, with 15 bases in between. This CDR3 comprises 17 residues. Germline loops: CDR1 SGHTA, CDR2 FQGTGA. In DNA, the CDR3 is TGTGCCAGCAGCTTGGCGAGGGGTTTAAGCTCCTACAATGAGCAGTTCTTC. As protein: CASSLARGLSSYNEQFF.